This is a list of T cell receptor beta chains from one sample in a study of T cell responses to AZD1222 COVID-19 vaccine. Some clones are missing from TCRdb's copy, which holds only in-frame ones; the method was immunoSEQ multiplex PCR. This sample has about 150,000 clones; more than 70% occur once, and the top ten carry roughly 1.7%. This material consisted of peripheral blood, taken 28 days after the second AZD1222 dose. All receptors come from an adult who received the AZD1222 COVID-19 vaccine. The CDR3 runs from the conserved cysteine through the conserved F or W. Each record gives: clone size, D gene, V gene, J gene, CDR3 protein, CDR3 DNA. The D gene is left open where the match is weak. Expanded clones get a size class; other rows say once, few or many, or leave the size out.

NA	NA	TRBV18	TRBJ1-2	CASSPSGANGYTF	TGTGCCAGCTCCCCGTCGGGGGCCAATGGCTACACCTTC
NA	NA	TRBV7-9	TRBJ2-5	CASSLVLETQYF	TGTGCCAGCAGCTTAGTTTTGGAGACCCAGTACTTC
NA	NA	TRBV19	TRBJ1-1	CASSQGYTEAFF	TGTGCCAGTAGTCAGGGGTACACTGAAGCTTTCTTT
NA	NA	TRBV28	TRBJ2-7	CASSPRMGYSYEQYF	TGTGCCAGCAGCCCGAGGATGGGTTACTCCTACGAGCAGTACTTC
NA	NA	TRBV7-8	TRBJ2-5	CASSLGSIRETQYF	TGTGCCAGCAGCTTAGGTTCGATTAGGGAGACCCAGTACTTC
NA	NA	TRBV6-1	TRBJ1-2	CASSEQRRRFFNYGYTF	TGTGCCAGCAGTGAACAGCGACGGCGTTTTTTTAACTATGGCTACACCTTC
NA	TRBD1	TRBV27	TRBJ2-5	CASSDLQGAPRETQYF	TGTGCCAGCAGCGACCTTCAGGGGGCGCCCCGGGAGACCCAGTACTTC
NA	TRBD1	TRBV11-2	TRBJ2-5	CASSPWTGGETQYF	TGTGCCAGCAGCCCCTGGACAGGAGGAGAGACCCAGTACTTC
NA	TRBD1	TRBV4-1	TRBJ1-2	CASSQARKDRASSGYTF	TGCGCCAGCAGCCAGGCTAGAAAAGACAGGGCCTCCTCTGGCTACACCTTC
few	NA	TRBV11-2	TRBJ1-1	CASSQGGGTAEGNTEAFF	TGTGCCAGCAGCCAAGGGGGTGGCACAGCTGAAGGGAACACTGAAGCTTTCTTT
NA	NA	TRBV19	TRBJ2-7	CASSAGPYEQYF	TGTGCCAGTAGCGCGGGACCCTACGAGCAGTACTTC
NA	NA	TRBV27	TRBJ1-1	CASSLSTGIIAFF	TGTGCCAGCAGTTTATCAACTGGGATCATAGCTTTCTTT
NA	NA	TRBV19	TRBJ1-5	CASSRTTGAPNQPQHF	TGTGCCAGTAGTAGGACTACCGGGGCACCCAATCAGCCCCAGCATTTT
NA	NA	TRBV7-9	TRBJ2-7	CASSSDVIRYEQYF	TGTGCCAGCAGCTCCGACGTGATACGGTACGAGCAGTACTTC
NA	TRBD2	TRBV27	TRBJ2-3	CASRLTSSDTQYF	TGTGCCAGCAGGCTGACTAGCTCAGATACGCAGTATTTT
NA	TRBD2	TRBV9	TRBJ2-1	CASSAAGGRIPYYNEQFF	TGTGCCAGCAGCGCCGCTGGCGGGAGAATCCCCTACTACAATGAGCAGTTCTTC
few	NA	TRBV2	TRBJ1-2	CASSAQGSHYGYTF	TGTGCCAGCAGTGCCCAGGGGTCCCACTATGGCTACACCTTC
NA	TRBD1	TRBV30	TRBJ2-7	CAWSSGQGLSEQYF	TGTGCCTGGAGTTCGGGACAGGGTTTATCCGAGCAGTACTTC
NA	TRBD1	TRBV28	TRBJ1-5	CASSFFDRDNQPQHF	TGTGCCAGCAGTTTTTTCGACAGGGACAATCAGCCCCAGCATTTT
NA	NA	TRBV5-1	TRBJ2-3	CASSLAGSTDTQYF	TGCGCCAGCAGCTTGGCCGGCAGCACAGATACGCAGTATTTT
NA	NA	TRBV2	TRBJ1-5	CASSGTVSNQPQHF	TGTGCCAGCAGTGGGACAGTTAGCAATCAGCCCCAGCATTTT
NA	NA	TRBV30	TRBJ2-2	CAWNGGHWEVGELFF	TGTGCCTGGAATGGGGGGCATTGGGAGGTCGGGGAGCTGTTTTTT
NA	NA	TRBV19	TRBJ1-3	CASSIVTGNTIYF	TGTGCCAGTAGTATAGTCACCGGAAACACCATATATTTT
NA	TRBD1	TRBV4-1	TRBJ2-7	CASSQGRGQGTYEQYF	TGCGCCAGCAGCCAAGGCCGGGGACAGGGGACCTACGAGCAGTACTTC
NA	NA	TRBV30	TRBJ2-1	CAWSVTGMDEQFF	TGTGCCTGGAGTGTAACTGGAATGGACGAGCAGTTCTTC
NA	NA	TRBV5-6	TRBJ1-1	CASSLPKAARYTEAFF	TGTGCCAGCAGCTTGCCCAAGGCAGCAAGGTACACTGAAGCTTTCTTT
NA	NA	TRBV6-2/TRBV6-3	TRBJ2-1	CASSYEGSPFNEQFF	TGTGCCAGCAGTTATGAGGGGAGTCCATTCAATGAGCAGTTCTTC
NA	TRBD2	TRBV7-2	TRBJ2-3	CASSFSGTSRTDTQYF	TGTGCCAGCAGCTTTAGTGGGACTAGCCGCACAGATACGCAGTATTTT
NA	NA	TRBV11-2	TRBJ1-3	CASSLDPAISGNTIYF	TGTGCCAGCAGCTTAGATCCCGCAATCTCTGGAAACACCATATATTTT
few	NA	TRBV27	TRBJ1-6	CASKKLDSYNSPLHF	TGTGCCAGCAAAAAGCTCGACTCCTATAATTCACCCCTCCACTTT
once	NA	TRBV5-1	TRBJ1-1	CASSLQGSGYTEAFF	TGCGCCAGCAGCTTGCAGGGGTCAGGGTACACTGAAGCTTTCTTT
NA	NA	TRBV12-3/TRBV12-4	TRBJ1-5	CASSRYRSQPQHF	TGTGCCAGCTCACGATATCGCAGTCAGCCCCAGCATTTT
NA	NA	TRBV6-1	TRBJ1-5	CASSPRKQYNQPQHF	TGTGCCAGCAGTCCCCGTAAACAGTACAATCAGCCCCAGCATTTT
NA	NA	TRBV4-3	TRBJ2-7	CASSQDWVGSYEQYF	TGCGCCAGCAGCCAAGATTGGGTGGGCTCTTACGAGCAGTACTTC
NA	NA	TRBV12-3/TRBV12-4	TRBJ1-2	CASSRPYGYTF	TGTGCCAGCAGCCGCCCCTATGGCTACACCTTC
NA	TRBD2	TRBV11-2	TRBJ2-7	CASSLGSFSGRFWEQYF	TGTGCCAGCAGCTTAGGGTCGTTCAGCGGGAGGTTTTGGGAGCAGTACTTC
few	NA	TRBV7-3	TRBJ2-2	CASSSDSNTGELFF	TGTGCCAGCAGCTCGGATTCGAACACCGGGGAGCTGTTTTTT
NA	NA	TRBV18	TRBJ2-3	CASSERVDTQYF	TGTGCCAGCTCGGAGAGAGTAGATACGCAGTATTTT
NA	NA	TRBV19	TRBJ2-1	CASSRDFRNEQFF	TGTGCCAGTAGTAGGGACTTTAGGAATGAGCAGTTCTTC
NA	TRBD1	TRBV7-6	TRBJ1-1	CASLRDRGPNTEAFF	TGTGCCAGTCTTCGGGACAGGGGGCCGAACACTGAAGCTTTCTTT
NA	TRBD1	TRBV9	TRBJ2-6	CASSPGTGGGGANVLTF	TGTGCCAGCAGCCCGGGGACAGGGGGCGGAGGGGCCAACGTCCTGACTTTC
NA	NA	TRBV4-3	TRBJ1-1	CASSQDWATEAFF	TGCGCCAGCAGCCAGGATTGGGCTACTGAAGCTTTCTTT
NA	NA	TRBV6-2/TRBV6-3	TRBJ1-1	CASSTPREGLTEAFF	TGTGCCAGCAGTACCCCCCGGGAGGGGCTCACTGAAGCTTTCTTT
NA	NA	TRBV11-2	TRBJ1-2	CASSLGRDGYTF	TGTGCCAGCAGCTTAGGCAGGGATGGCTACACCTTC
NA	NA	TRBV28	TRBJ2-2	CASKEYTGELFF	TGTGCCAGCAAGGAGTACACCGGGGAGCTGTTTTTT
NA	NA	TRBV6-6	TRBJ1-2	CASSLTEAGYTF	TGTGCCAGCAGTCTCACAGAAGCTGGCTACACCTTC
NA	TRBD1	TRBV7-9	TRBJ2-5	CASGTGTGVFEQETQYF	TGTGCCAGCGGTACCGGGACAGGGGTTTTTGAGCAAGAGACCCAGTACTTC
NA	NA	TRBV7-2	TRBJ2-3	CASSLDRPLTSPDTQYF	TGTGCCAGCAGCCTAGACAGACCCCTAACATCCCCCGATACGCAGTATTTT
once	TRBD2	TRBV2	TRBJ2-1	CASSGLAGYNEQFF	TGTGCCAGCAGTGGGCTAGCGGGATACAATGAGCAGTTCTTC
NA	NA	TRBV19	TRBJ1-6	CASSISLAGSNSPLHF	TGTGCCAGTAGTATAAGTTTGGCAGGCAGTAATTCACCCCTCCACTTT
NA	NA	TRBV11-2	TRBJ2-6	CASSGFSGANVLTF	TGTGCCAGCAGCGGGTTCTCTGGGGCCAACGTCCTGACTTTC
once	TRBD2	TRBV4-1	TRBJ2-7	CASSQTSGISYEQYF	TGCGCCAGCAGCCAAACTAGCGGCATTTCCTACGAGCAGTACTTC
NA	TRBD1	TRBV2	TRBJ1-2	CAAKTGWGYTF	TGTGCAGCTAAGACAGGGTGGGGCTACACCTTC
NA	TRBD1	TRBV27	TRBJ2-1	CASSLALTGVYNEQFF	TGTGCCAGCAGTTTAGCCCTCACAGGGGTATACAATGAGCAGTTCTTC
once	NA	TRBV6-5	TRBJ1-1	CASSSTEWNTEAFF	TGTGCCAGCAGTTCAACGGAGTGGAACACTGAAGCTTTCTTT
NA	NA	TRBV21-1	TRBJ2-1	CASRPLTGTPRTYNEQFF	TGTGCCAGCAGACCCCTGACAGGGACCCCTCGGACCTACAATGAGCAGTTCTTC
once	TRBD2	TRBV7-2	TRBJ2-7	CASSLYSGRASSLEQYF	TGTGCCAGCAGCTTATATAGCGGGAGGGCCTCGAGTTTGGAGCAGTACTTC
NA	TRBD1	TRBV6-6	TRBJ1-5	CASRPIQGDQPQHF	TGTGCCAGCAGGCCGATCCAGGGGGACCAGCCCCAGCATTTT
NA	NA	TRBV19	TRBJ1-5	CASSIGEYQPQHF	TGTGCCAGTAGTATAGGGGAGTATCAGCCCCAGCATTTT